This T cell receptor (beta chain) was identified during a study of cytomegalovirus exposure and HLA in healthy donors (dated by TCRdb to the late 2010s). With respect to the entire study: According to an earlier analysis of several hundred of the donors, roughly 180 million T cells yielded over 90 million unique TCR beta sequences and about 300 Gb of sequence data. The study profiled the T cell repertoires of approximately 700 subjects by immunosequencing and related them to cytomegalovirus serostatus. All discovery cohort repertoires had been generated using a single sequencing platform. The study aimed to test whether signatures of past pathogen exposure could be identified by cataloging public T cell receptors. The number of typed donors differed by locus: roughly 629-640 for A, B, C, DRB1 and DQB1; approximately 520 for DQA1; 606 for DPA1; and 400 to 480 for DPB1. On average, 235,054 unique TCR beta nucleotide sequences were sequenced per donor among a few hundred genotyped donors of the cohort, with around 19% of those sequences being non-productive. Several DR-DQ haplotypes were treated as single units for association and clustering because of strong linkage in the cohort. In a later analysis, previously published TCR beta repertoires from roughly 710 donors were re-analyzed and high-resolution HLA genotyping was added so that TCR occurrence patterns could be studied. Class I and class II HLA loci were covered by the typing at four-digit resolution. Besides the first cohort of 500 to 700 subjects, a separate validation cohort made up of 120 different subjects was used. An earlier analysis of around 580 of the donors used high-throughput TCR beta sequencing to judge whether each TCR beta V gene segment behaved as functional or pseudogenic. Roughly 320 gigabases of sequencing data and about 92 million unique TCR sequences made up an early release that covered 640 HLA-typed donors. To predict cytomegalovirus infection status, the study brought together high-throughput TCR immunosequencing, statistical association of individual TCRs with disease status, and machine learning. Rather than drawing on any new phenotypic data, the later analysis identified candidate immune exposures from TCR beta sequences and the way those sequences occurred across donors. The genetic ancestry cluster associated with self-reported Caucasian donors included 65% to 90% of the roughly 390 genotyped donors. A later genetic analysis used genome-wide SNP genotypes for 398 of the 666 donors, treating that subset as a discovery cohort. Donor age, sex, ethnicity and CMV serostatus were compiled together with the repertoire data. What the research found in general, with its limitations: Around 16 rarely observed V segments, including chromosome 9 orphons, were excluded from the earlier analysis of several hundred of the donors because counts were too low. A later genetic analysis reported fewer N-insertions in productive TCRs among donors in an Asian-associated ancestry cluster than the approximately 670-donor mean. Correlated functional status among segregating V segments might be attributable to linkage disequilibrium, but an unknown experimental factor could not be ruled out. In a later analysis, TCR association rates were found to vary across HLA loci, with the most associated TCRs seen for DRB1 alleles and the fewest for HLA-C alleles. The classifier was reported to diagnose cytomegalovirus status with high specificity and sensitivity in both the original and validation cohorts. The cohort was sequenced for TCR beta chains only, and without alpha or paired-chain data the features that could be detected were limited. Some IMGT-functional V segments, including TRBV6-2 and TRBV6-3, could not be distinguished by the 87-base-pair reads and were therefore excluded. For the cohort, immune exposure information was limited to CMV serostatus. The authors suggested that the approach could potentially be extended to other disease states and immunological phenotypes. In a later genetic analysis, a missense DCLRE1C variant was associated with V-gene and J-gene trimming of TCR beta chains, and the association was replicated in an independent cohort. A later analysis reported that several top co-occurrence clusters appeared linked to parvovirus B19, influenza, CMV and Epstein-Barr virus. In an earlier analysis of fewer than 700 of the donors, most TCR beta V segments appeared in productive rearrangements about 87% or about 30% of the time, broadly matching IMGT annotations. Because some donors lacked HLA typing at each locus, the association tests relied only on the typed subset. A further reported finding was that TCR beta sequences accurately predicted the HLA-A and HLA-B alleles for most subjects in the first cohort. In the study, around 150 TCR beta chains were listed as associated with cytomegalovirus. A later analysis associated about 18,000 TCR beta sequences with specific HLA alleles at a false discovery rate of 0.05. A group of highly shared sequence variants was considered likely to be a technical artifact of the sequencing pipeline. In a later analysis, most CMV-associated TCR beta chains were found to appear HLA-restricted, with HLA associations seemingly driven largely by CMV exposure. In a later analysis, HLA-associated TCR beta chains showed more clonal expansion and lower generation probabilities than non-associated chains that were equally common. In vitro tests confirmed that a few of the cytomegalovirus-associated TCR beta chains recognize cytomegalovirus antigens. Across donors, most TCR sequences were observed very rarely, whereas some public TCRs were present in many individuals. When HLA alleles, especially DR and DQ, strongly co-occurred, TCR associations were difficult to assign to individual alleles. Presence/absence analyses assumed roughly uniform sequencing depth across donors, an assumption that may not hold.

Looking up the germline V gene yields CDR1 SQVTM and CDR2 ANQGSEA. The CDR3, from cysteine to phenylalanine, totals 17 residues. Only the CDR3 DNA is retained, 51 bases long and in frame from the first base. To prepare the library, the immunoSEQ multiplex PCR assay was applied. For the multiplex PCR, a mixture combining 60 forward primers for TCR Vbeta segments and 13 reverse primers for TCR Jbeta segments was used. The CDR3 region of rearranged TCR beta genes was amplified from genomic DNA by a multiplex PCR assay. On the Illumina HiSeq System, the amplified TCR beta libraries were sequenced as 87-base-pair reads. The original pipeline was this. A later analysis counted about 80 million unique TCR beta chains across the roughly 700 repertoires, and roughly 9.9 million of these chains were shared by at least two donors. To remove PCR and sequencing errors, raw reads were error-corrected and collapsed into unique sequences using a nearest-neighbor algorithm that merged closely related sequences. To assign V, D and J gene segments, CDR3 sequences were aligned to IMGT reference sequences. Each retained sequence needed at least a six-nucleotide match to both a V gene segment and a J gene segment. Rearrangements were classified as productive when the CDR3 lacked stop codons and remained in frame with V and J, and all other rearrangements were classified as non-productive. CDR3 was defined according to IMGT convention as the region running from the second conserved V-encoded cysteine to the conserved J-encoded phenylalanine. The earlier analysis of about 610 of the donors excluded sequences that lacked an unambiguous match to a single V gene segment. An earlier analysis of 450 to 650 of the donors called V segments functional above 56.7% productive rearrangements and segregating when the between-donor standard deviation exceeded 5%. To diagnose cytomegalovirus status from the catalog of TCR beta chain sequences, a statistical classification framework was built. V and J gene assignment, in a later analysis, came from comparing TCR nucleotide sequences with IMGT/GENE-DB human TR gene sequences. Using the TCRdist pipeline, a later analysis assigned CDR3 sequences along with most-parsimonious VDJ recombination scenarios. In a later analysis, each TCR beta chain was defined by its CDR3 amino acid sequence together with its V-gene family, and reads lacking a unique V-gene family were excluded. A later analysis removed several hundred highly shared, low-generation-probability nucleotide sequences to deal with suspected cross-contamination and a sequencing artifact. In a later analysis, a clonal expansion index for each public chain was calculated from normalized within-repertoire ranks of inferred template counts. In a later analysis, generation probabilities were computed using a VDJ recombination model fitted to out-of-frame rearrangements, and the results were checked against IGoR. In a later analysis, hypergeometric tests were used to score TCR-TCR, TCR-HLA and TCR-CMV co-occurrence, with a repertoire-size bias correction applied to TCR pairs. To estimate false discovery rates, a later analysis permuted the HLA or CMV assignments 20 times. In a later analysis, co-occurring TCRs were grouped using DBSCAN, with TCRdist sequence similarity added in when clustering inside HLA-allele-positive subsets. Repertoires with fewer than 30,000 or more than 120,000 public chains, plus five repertoires with anomalous nucleotide sharing, were excluded from co-occurrence clustering. Entries here come from immuneACCESS through TCRdb and include only in-frame sequences with V and J called. Some clones fail to appear in such tables; in the studies checked, an unresolved V gene covers under half of the shortfall, and the cause of the remainder is unknown. V, J and clone size reflect that table, while D and trimming were determined from the DNA. The sample table records 160,000 or so clones; approximately 88% of these occur just once. The top ten clonotypes cover around 1.6% of the sample.

Concerning this clone itself: Its antigen remains undetermined. The junction and the germline gene differ at one end; a read error may be behind it.

The cohort was made up of roughly 670 healthy bone marrow donors. Cohort members were all nominally healthy when sampled, although unrecorded immune exposures were likely present. The donor tested CMV seronegative and was one of the 352 seronegative cohort members. A peripheral blood sample was provided by each donor, and peripheral blood mononuclear cells were used for TCR beta sequencing. Genomic DNA extraction from the blood cell samples was performed with the Qiagen DNeasy Blood Extraction Kit. The sequenced material came from PBMCs. The clonotype comes from a woman between 18 and 29 years old in good health and CMV-seronegative. The sequence links TRBV29-1 to TRBJ2-6; tentative D gene TRBD1, with 5 bases matching. The CDR3 protein sequence reads: CSVETPRDPSGANGLTF. The base sequence is TGCAGCGTTGAGACCCCTAGGGATCCCTCTGGGGCCAACGGCCTGACTTTC.